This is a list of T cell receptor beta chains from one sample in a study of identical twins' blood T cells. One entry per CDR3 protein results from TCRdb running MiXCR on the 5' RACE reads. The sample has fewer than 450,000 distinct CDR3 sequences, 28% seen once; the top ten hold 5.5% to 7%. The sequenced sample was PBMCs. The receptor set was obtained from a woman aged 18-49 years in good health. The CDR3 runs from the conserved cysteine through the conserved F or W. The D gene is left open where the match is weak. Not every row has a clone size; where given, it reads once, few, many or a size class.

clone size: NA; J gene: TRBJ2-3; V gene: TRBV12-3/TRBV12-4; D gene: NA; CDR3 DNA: TGTGCCAGCAGTTTTAACAGTTACCAAGATACGCAGTATTTT; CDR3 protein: CASSFNSYQDTQYF
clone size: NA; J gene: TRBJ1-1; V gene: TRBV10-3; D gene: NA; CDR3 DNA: TGTGCCATCAATAGTCCCACGGGGTTTGAAGCTTTCTTT; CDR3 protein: CAINSPTGFEAFF
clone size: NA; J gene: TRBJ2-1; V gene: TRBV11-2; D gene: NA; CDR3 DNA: TGTGCCAGCAGCTTCGCCCTGGATGAGCAGTTCTTC; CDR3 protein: CASSFALDEQFF
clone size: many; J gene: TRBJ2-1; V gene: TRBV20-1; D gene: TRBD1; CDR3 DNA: TGCAGTGCAGGGGGCCTATACAATGAGCAGTTCTTC; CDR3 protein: CSAGGLYNEQFF
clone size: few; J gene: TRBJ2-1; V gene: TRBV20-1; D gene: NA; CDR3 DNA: TGCAGTGCTAGATCGCTCGACAGACTGGTCCACAATGAGCAGTTCTTC; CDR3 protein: CSARSLDRLVHNEQFF
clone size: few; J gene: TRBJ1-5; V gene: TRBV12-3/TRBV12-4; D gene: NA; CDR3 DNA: TGTGCCAGCAGTTTAGGTGGGGATTATCAGCCCCAGCATTTT; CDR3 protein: CASSLGGDYQPQHF
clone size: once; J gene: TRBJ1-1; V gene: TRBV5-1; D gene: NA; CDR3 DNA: TGCGCCAGCAGCGCAACAACTGGGGGGGAAGCTTTCTTT; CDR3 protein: CASSATTGGEAFF
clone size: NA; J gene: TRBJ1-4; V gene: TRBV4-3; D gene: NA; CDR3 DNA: TGCGCCAGCAGCCAAGACGGGTCCGGGGTCAAACTGTTTTTT; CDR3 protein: CASSQDGSGVKLFF
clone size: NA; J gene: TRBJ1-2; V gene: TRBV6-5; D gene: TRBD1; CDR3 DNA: TGTGCCAGCAGTTCGACAGGGGTAGGCTACACCTTC; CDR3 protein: CASSSTGVGYTF
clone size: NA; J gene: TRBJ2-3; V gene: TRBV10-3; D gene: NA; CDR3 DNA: TGTGCCATCAGTGACTCAGTTCATGGCACAGATACGCAGTATTTT; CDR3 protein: CAISDSVHGTDTQYF
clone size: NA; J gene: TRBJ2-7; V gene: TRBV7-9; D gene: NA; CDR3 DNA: TGTGCCAGCGCTCACACTGTCTACGAGCAGTACTTC; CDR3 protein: CASAHTVYEQYF
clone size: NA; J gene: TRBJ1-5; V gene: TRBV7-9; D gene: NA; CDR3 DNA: TGTGCCAGCAGCGGACTTCTTAGCAATCAGCCCCAGCATTTT; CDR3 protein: CASSGLLSNQPQHF
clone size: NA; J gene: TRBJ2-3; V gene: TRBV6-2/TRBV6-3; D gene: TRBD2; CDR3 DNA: TGTGCCAGCAGTGACCGGACTAGTTCGAAGGATACGCAGTATTTT; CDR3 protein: CASSDRTSSKDTQYF
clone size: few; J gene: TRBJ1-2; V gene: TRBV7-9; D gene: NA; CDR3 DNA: TGTGCCAGCAGCTTAGGGGAGGGAAAGAGTGGCTACACCTTC; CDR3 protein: CASSLGEGKSGYTF
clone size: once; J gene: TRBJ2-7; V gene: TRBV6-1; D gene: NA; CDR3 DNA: TGTGCCAGCAGTGTTGAGCAGTACTTC; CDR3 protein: CASSVEQYF
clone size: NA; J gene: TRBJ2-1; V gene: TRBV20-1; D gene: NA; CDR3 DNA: TGCAGTGCTAGTAACAGCTACAATGAGCAGTTCTTC; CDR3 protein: CSASNSYNEQFF
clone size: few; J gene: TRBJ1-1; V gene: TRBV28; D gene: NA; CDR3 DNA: TGTGCCAGCAGTTTATACAGGGTGTCTGAAGCTTTCTTT; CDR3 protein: CASSLYRVSEAFF
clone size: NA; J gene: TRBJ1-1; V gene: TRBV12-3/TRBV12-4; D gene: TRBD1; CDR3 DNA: TGTGCCAGCAGTCTATGGACAGGGGAACTGAACACTGAAGCTTTCTTT; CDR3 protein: CASSLWTGELNTEAFF
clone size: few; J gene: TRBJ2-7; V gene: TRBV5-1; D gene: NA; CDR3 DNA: TGCGCCAGCAGCCCCCAGACGGATTCCCGCTCCTACGAGCAGTACTTC; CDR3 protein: CASSPQTDSRSYEQYF
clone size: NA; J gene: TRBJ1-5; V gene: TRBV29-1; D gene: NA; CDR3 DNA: TGCAGCGTTGGGATCAGGGATCAGCCCCAGCATTTT; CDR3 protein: CSVGIRDQPQHF
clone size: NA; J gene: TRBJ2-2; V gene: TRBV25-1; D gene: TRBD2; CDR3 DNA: TGTGCCAGCAGTGAATTCCAGCGGGGGGGCCCAAACACCGGGGAGCTGTTTTTT; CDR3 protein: CASSEFQRGGPNTGELFF
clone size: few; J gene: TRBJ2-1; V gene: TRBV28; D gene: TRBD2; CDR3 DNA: TGTGCCAGCAGTTTATCGACGGGAGGGGGATACAATGAGCAGTTCTTC; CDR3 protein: CASSLSTGGGYNEQFF
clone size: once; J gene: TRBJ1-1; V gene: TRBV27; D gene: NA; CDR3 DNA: TGTGCCAGCAGTCCGAGCTTGAAGGCCTACGGGGTGAGCACTGAAGCTTTCTTT; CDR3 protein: CASSPSLKAYGVSTEAFF